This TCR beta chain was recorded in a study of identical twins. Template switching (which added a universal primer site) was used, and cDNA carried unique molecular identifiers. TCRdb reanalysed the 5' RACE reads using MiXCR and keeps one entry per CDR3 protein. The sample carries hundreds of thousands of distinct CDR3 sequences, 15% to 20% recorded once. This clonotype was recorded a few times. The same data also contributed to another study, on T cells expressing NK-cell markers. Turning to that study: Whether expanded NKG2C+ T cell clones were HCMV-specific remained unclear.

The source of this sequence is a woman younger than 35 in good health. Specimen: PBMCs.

The CDR3 DNA sequence: TGCGCCAGCAGCATACAGGCTCCGAGAGACATTCAGTACTTC. Protein: CASSIQAPRDIQYF. The V gene is TRBV5-1, the J gene TRBJ2-4; D is perhaps TRBD1 (5 bases). Germline CDR1 and CDR2: SGHRS and YFSETQ. The CDR3 contains 14 residues. Trimming removed 4 bases from V and 8 bases from J, with 16 bases in between.